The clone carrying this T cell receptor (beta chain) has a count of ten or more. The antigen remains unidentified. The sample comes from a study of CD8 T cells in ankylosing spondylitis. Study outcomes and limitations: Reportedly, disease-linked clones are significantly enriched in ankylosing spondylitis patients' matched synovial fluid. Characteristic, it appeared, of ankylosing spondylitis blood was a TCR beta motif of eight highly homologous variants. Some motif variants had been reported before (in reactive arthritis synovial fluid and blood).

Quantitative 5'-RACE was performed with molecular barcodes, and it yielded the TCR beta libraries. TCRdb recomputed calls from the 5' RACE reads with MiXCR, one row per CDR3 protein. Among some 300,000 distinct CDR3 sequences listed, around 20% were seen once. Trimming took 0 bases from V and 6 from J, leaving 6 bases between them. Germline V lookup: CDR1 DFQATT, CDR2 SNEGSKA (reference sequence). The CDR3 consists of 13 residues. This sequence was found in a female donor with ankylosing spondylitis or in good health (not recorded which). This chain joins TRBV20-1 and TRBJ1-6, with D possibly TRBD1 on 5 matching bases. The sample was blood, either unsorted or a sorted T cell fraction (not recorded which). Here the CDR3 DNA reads TGCAGTGCTAGAGAGAGGGGTAATTCACCCCTCCACTTT. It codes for CSARERGNSPLHF.